Below, 20 T cell receptor beta chains from the same sample are listed, as sequenced in a study of blood T cell repertoires in COVID-19. Data came from immunoSEQ multiplex PCR; TCRdb stores just in-frame clones and leaves some out. The sample shows over 300,000 clones, around 83% of them seen only once. The source material was peripheral blood. All receptors come from a woman aged 50 to 60 with acute or convalescent COVID-19.

This clone was seen only once. The chain uses TRBV5-5 and TRBJ2-3, with 7 bases fitting TRBD1. CDR1 and CDR2 (germline): SGHKS, YYEKEE (reference sequence). The CDR3 has 16 residues. V shed 3 bases and J 8 bases; nucleotides not matched to a gene: 15. DNA for the CDR3: TGTGCCAGCAGCTCGGCCCTCCCTGACAGGGTCGTTACGCAGTATTTT. Translated: CASSSALPDRVVTQYF.

The CDR3 sequence is CASSWEGRNTEAFF. In DNA form, the CDR3 reads TGTGCCAGCAGTTGGGAGGGAAGAAACACTGAAGCTTTCTTT. The chain employs TRBV11-2 and TRBJ1-1, with D unresolved. Trimming stripped 6 bases from V and 2 bases from J, with 13 bases between. Looked up from germline, CDR1 is SGHAT and CDR2 is FQNNGV. The CDR3 contains 14 residues.

The chain is built from TRBV5-5 and TRBJ1-5; 10 nucleotides align to TRBD1. Germline assignment: CDR1 SGHKS and CDR2 YYEKEE (reference sequence). V was pared by 3 bases and J by 5 bases, with 2 bases of the junction left unmatched. The CDR3 loop spans 14 amino acids. The CDR3 spells CASSWGTGDQPQHF. The CDR3 DNA reads TGTGCCAGCAGCTGGGGGACAGGGGATCAGCCCCAGCATTTT.

The chain employs TRBV18 and TRBJ1-1; 7 bases are shared with TRBD1. Germline V gene data show CDR1 as KGHSH and CDR2 as LQKENI. There are 15 residues in the CDR3. V dropped 3 bases and J dropped 1; count of bases not matched to a gene: 5. The CDR3 protein is CASSPTGSGNTEAFF. The CDR3 coding sequence is TGTGCCAGCTCACCGACAGGGTCGGGGAACACTGAAGCTTTCTTT.

The chain recombines TRBV18 with TRBJ2-7; weak D call: TRBD2 (6 bases). Germline V gene sequence: CDR1 KGHSH, CDR2 LQKENI. V was trimmed by 2 bases and J by 6 bases, leaving 17 bases between them. This CDR3 has 15 residues. CDR3 loop: CASSPNQVVGGEQYV. The CDR3 DNA reads as TGTGCCAGCTCACCAAATCAAGTGGTGGGGGGCGAGCAGTACGTC.

Comments on this clone: Other DNA sequences in this sample translate to the same CDR3. The chain combines TRBV24-1 with TRBJ2-2; tentative D call: TRBD2 (5 bases). The CDR3 length is 14 residues. Trimming stripped 5 bases from V and 2 bases from J, with 8 bases between. Germline CDR1 KGHDR, CDR2 SFDVKD. The DNA for the CDR3 is TGTGCCACCAGTGCAGGAGGTAACACCGGGGAGCTGTTTTTT. Encoded protein: CATSAGGNTGELFF.

The chain uses TRBV9 and TRBJ1-2, with TRBD1 identical over 9 bases. V dropped 0 bases and J dropped 5; count of bases not matched to a gene: 5. The CDR3 length is 15 residues. In germline, CDR1 is SGDLS, CDR2 YYNGEE. The CDR3 region is CASSVARTGEYGYTF. The CDR3 nucleotides read TGTGCCAGCAGCGTAGCTAGGACAGGGGAATATGGCTACACCTTC.

CDR3 sequence reads: CASGLVPYAEAFF. CDR3 coding DNA: TGTGCTAGTGGTTTGGTCCCCTATGCTGAAGCTTTCTTT. This sequence joins TRBV12-5 and TRBJ1-1; no clear D. V was shortened by 0 bases and J by 6 bases, with 8 bases between the two germline ends. CDR1 is LGHNT, CDR2 FRNRAP, per germline. The CDR3 consists of 13 residues.

The chain uses TRBV11-3 and TRBJ2-5; 14 bases map to TRBD2. This CDR3 spans 16 amino acids. From germline, CDR1 is SGHNT and CDR2 YENEEA. Losses at the gene ends were 5 bases for V and 5 bases for J; bases not matched to a gene: 7. Here the CDR3 reads CASSPGLAGAPETQYF. CDR3 DNA: TGTGCCAGCAGCCCGGGACTAGCGGGAGCTCCCGAGACCCAGTACTTC.

This clone came up a few times. The chain has TRBV7-2 and TRBJ1-5; perhaps TRBD1 as D (5 bases). Germline V gene data show CDR1 as SGHTA and CDR2 as FQGNSA. CDR3 length: 16 residues. V shed 2 bases and J shed 0 bases, with 11 bases lying between them. As DNA, the CDR3 is TGTGCCAGCAGCTTAATGGCGCAGGGTAGCAATCAGCCCCAGCATTTT. Its protein product is CASSLMAQGSNQPQHF.

The V call is TRBV5-1, the J call TRBJ1-4, with a possible D match to TRBD1 (5 bases). Germline V gene lookup returns CDR1 SGHRS and CDR2 YFSETQ. The V end lost 1 base, the J end lost 5 bases, and 9 bases lay between the germline ends. The CDR3 runs to 14 residues. The CDR3 is CASSLSQGNEKLFF. CDR3 DNA: TGCGCCAGCAGCTTGTCGCAGGGAAATGAAAAACTGTTTTTT.

The V and J genes are TRBV6-1 and TRBJ2-5; tentative D call: TRBD2 (6 bases). Trimming took 1 base from V and 5 from J, leaving 11 bases between them. Germline CDR1 reads MNHNS; CDR2 reads SASEGT. The CDR3 contains 14 residues. CDR3 amino acids: CASSEGGIRETQYF. The CDR3 nucleotides are TGTGCCAGCAGTGAAGGCGGGATCAGGGAGACCCAGTACTTC.

In its sample, this clone was seen once. The rearrangement uses TRBV18 and TRBJ1-1, with 11 nucleotides matching TRBD1. The germline gives CDR1 KGHSH, CDR2 LQKENI. The trim removed 3 bases at V and 1 base at J, leaving 4 bases unmatched. The length of the CDR3 is 16 residues. CDR3 coding DNA: TGTGCCAGCTCACCGCGGACAGGGGGCGGGAACACTGAAGCTTTCTTT. Residues: CASSPRTGGGNTEAFF.

V usage is TRBV2 and J usage is TRBJ2-7, with D tentatively TRBD2 (6 bases). V was trimmed by 5 bases and J by 7 bases, leaving 18 bases between them. The germline V gene has CDR1 SNHLY and CDR2 FYNNEI. The CDR3 totals 14 residues. CDR3 nucleotides: TGTGCCAGCAGTCGACTAGGTCCGGGGAGTGAGCAGTACGTC. This translates into CASSRLGPGSEQYV.

V gene TRBV27 combines with J gene TRBJ2-2; D is perhaps TRBD2 (6 bases). Per the germline V gene, CDR1 is MNHEY and CDR2 is SMNVEV (reference sequence). This CDR3 is built from 17 residues. The V end lost 3 bases, the J end lost 0 bases, and 14 bases lay between the germline ends. CDR3 DNA sequence: TGTGCCAGCAGTTTTTCCGGGACTCCATCGAACACCGGGGAGCTGTTTTTT. Translation gives CASSFSGTPSNTGELFF.

This chain uses TRBV19 with TRBJ1-1; unclear D gene. Looked up from germline, CDR1 is LNHDA and CDR2 is SQIVND (reference sequence). The V gene lost 6 bases and the J gene lost 1 base, with 15 bases spanning the gap. The CDR3 totals 15 residues. CDR3 sequence: CASRDPGMPNTEAFF. CDR3 bases: TGTGCCAGTAGAGATCCCGGGATGCCGAACACTGAAGCTTTCTTT.

The chain employs TRBV4-1 and TRBJ1-4, with 11 nucleotides matching TRBD1. Germline V lookup: CDR1 MGHRA, CDR2 YSYEKL. The CDR3 sequence is 15 residues long. After removal of 4 bases from V and 7 bases from J, the junction contained 5 bases not matched to a gene. CDR3 protein: CASSLVGTGGEKLFF. The CDR3 DNA follows: TGCGCCAGCAGCCTCGTGGGGACAGGGGGTGAAAAACTGTTTTTT.

CDR3 bases: TGCGCCAGCAGAGAGACAGGGTTATTGTGCAATCAGCCCCAGCATTTT. Its translation is CASRETGLLCNQPQHF. The J gene is TRBJ1-5, the V gene TRBV23-1; 7 bases fit TRBD1. TRBV23-1 is noted as an ORF with a role that remains uncertain. The trim removed 6 bases at V and 2 bases at J, leaving 10 bases unmatched. There are 16 residues in the CDR3.

The chain recombines TRBV13 with TRBJ1-1, with 9 bases matching TRBD1. CDR1 and CDR2 from the germline V gene are PRHDT and FYEKMQ (reference sequence). This CDR3 comprises 13 residues. J lost 9 bases, V lost 5 bases, and 7 bases had no gene match. The CDR3: CASSEGGTGQAFF. Here the CDR3 DNA reads TGTGCCAGCAGCGAGGGGGGGACAGGGCAAGCTTTCTTT.

There are a few counts of this clone. V usage is TRBV4-1 and J usage is TRBJ1-5; 9 bases are shared with TRBD1. After removal of 3 bases from V and 0 bases from J, the junction contained 12 bases not matched to a gene. The V gene's germline CDR1 is MGHRA and CDR2 YSYEKL. The CDR3 runs 19 residues. In DNA form, the CDR3 reads TGCGCCAGCAGCCATCCACCGGGACAGGGATCTTATAGCAATCAGCCCCAGCATTTT. Translating gives CASSHPPGQGSYSNQPQHF.